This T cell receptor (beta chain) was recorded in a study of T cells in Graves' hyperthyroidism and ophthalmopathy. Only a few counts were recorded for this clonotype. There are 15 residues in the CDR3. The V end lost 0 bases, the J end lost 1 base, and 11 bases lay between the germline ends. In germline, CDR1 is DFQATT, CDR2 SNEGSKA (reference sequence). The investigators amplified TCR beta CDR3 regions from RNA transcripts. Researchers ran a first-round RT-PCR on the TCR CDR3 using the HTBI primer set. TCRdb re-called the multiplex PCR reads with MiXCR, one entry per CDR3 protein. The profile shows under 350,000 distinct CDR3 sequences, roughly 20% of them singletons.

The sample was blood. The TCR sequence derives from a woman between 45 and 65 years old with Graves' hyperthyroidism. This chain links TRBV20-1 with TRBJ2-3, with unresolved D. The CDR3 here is CSAREFPKGTDTQYF. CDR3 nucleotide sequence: TGCAGTGCTAGAGAGTTTCCGAAGGGCACAGATACGCAGTATTTT.